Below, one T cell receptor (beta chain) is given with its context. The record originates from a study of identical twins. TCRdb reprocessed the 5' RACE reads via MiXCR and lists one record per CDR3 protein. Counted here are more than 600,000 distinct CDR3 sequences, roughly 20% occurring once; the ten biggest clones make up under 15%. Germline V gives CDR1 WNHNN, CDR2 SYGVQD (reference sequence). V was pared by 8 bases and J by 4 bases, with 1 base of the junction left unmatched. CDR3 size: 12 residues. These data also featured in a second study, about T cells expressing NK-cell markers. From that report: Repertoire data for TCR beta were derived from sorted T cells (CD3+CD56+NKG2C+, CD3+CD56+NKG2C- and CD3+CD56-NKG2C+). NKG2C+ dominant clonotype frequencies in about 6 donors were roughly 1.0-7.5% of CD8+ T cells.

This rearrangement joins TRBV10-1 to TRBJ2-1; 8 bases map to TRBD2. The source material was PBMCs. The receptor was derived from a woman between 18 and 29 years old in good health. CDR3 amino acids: CASPGGYNEQFF. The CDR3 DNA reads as TGCGCCAGCCCGGGGGGGTACAATGAGCAGTTCTTC.